This T cell receptor (beta chain) is from a study of T cell responses to AZD1222 COVID-19 vaccine. Study context: The analysis combined second doses at about 4 or about 12 weeks.

The CDR3 runs to 13 residues. The table came from immunoSEQ multiplex PCR; TCRdb's copy has only in-frame clones and leaves some out. The sample shows approximately 150,000 clones, less than 95% of them seen only once. The sequence came from an adult in good health. The rearrangement links TRBV21-1 to TRBJ1-5. TRBV21-1 is a pseudogene segment. Here the sequenced sample was peripheral blood, taken on day 0 of AZD1222 vaccination. The CDR3 DNA follows: TGTGCCAGCAGCAAAGTATCGAATCAGCCCCAGCATTTT. It specifies CASSKVSNQPQHF.